One sample yielded the 12 T cell receptor beta chains listed below, sequenced in a study of siplizumab effects on memory and regulatory T cells. Some clones are missing from TCRdb's copy, which holds only in-frame ones; the method was immunoSEQ multiplex PCR. The sample contains about 48,000 clones, 87% of which appear only once. The sequenced sample consisted of naive CD8+ T cells sorted from blood. The receptors derive from a human donor in good health.

The chain joins TRBV6-6 to TRBJ2-7; TRBD2 might be the D (6 bases). V lost 0 bases and J 1 base, leaving 13 bases between the germline ends. Germline V lookup: CDR1 MNHNY, CDR2 SVGAGI (reference sequence). This CDR3 contains 16 residues. DNA of the CDR3: TGTGCCAGCAGTTACTCGGGGGGATCCCCTTCCTACGAGCAGTACTTC. Translating gives CASSYSGGSPSYEQYF.

This chain uses TRBV4-1 with TRBJ2-5; D possibly corresponds to TRBD2 (6 bases). Looked up from germline, CDR1 is MGHRA and CDR2 is YSYEKL. The CDR3 contains 15 residues. V was trimmed by 8 bases and J by 5 bases, leaving 21 bases between them. The CDR3 sequence is CASSEGQTRDETQYF. CDR3 nucleotides: TGCGCCAGCTCGGAGGGGCAGACTAGGGATGAGACCCAGTACTTC.

The genes are TRBV11-3 and TRBJ1-2; D might be TRBD1 (5 bases). V gave up 0 bases and J gave up 2 bases, with 22 bases separating them. The CDR3 is made up of 19 amino acids. Germline loops: CDR1 SGHNT, CDR2 YENEEA. The CDR3 loop reads CASSLDVFWGSWTNYGYTF. Here the CDR3 DNA reads TGTGCCAGCAGCTTAGATGTTTTTTGGGGAAGTTGGACAAACTATGGCTACACCTTC.

CDR3 DNA: TGTGCCAGCAGTGAATGGCTTACCTACGAGCAGTACTTC. Residues: CASSEWLTYEQYF. The chain couples TRBV2 to TRBJ2-7, with D unresolved. In germline, CDR1 is SNHLY, CDR2 FYNNEI. V was clipped by 2 bases and J by 2 bases, with 7 bases between them. This CDR3 has 13 amino acids.

The chain has TRBV9 and TRBJ1-1; D remains unclear. V lost 1 base and J lost 1, with 8 bases in between. CDR1 is SGDLS and CDR2 is YYNGEE in the germline V gene. The CDR3 consists of 14 residues. The CDR3 sequence is CASSVYEENTEAFF. CDR3 bases: TGTGCCAGCAGCGTATATGAGGAGAACACTGAAGCTTTCTTT.

The chain links TRBV7-3 to TRBJ2-1, with 12 bases matching TRBD2. The CDR3 extends over 16 amino acids. Germline assignment: CDR1 SGHTA and CDR2 FQGTGA. V lost 4 bases to trimming and J lost 5 bases; unmatched junction nucleotides: 6. CDR3 coding DNA: TGTGCCAGCAGCTCCGGACTAGCGGGGTGGGACAATGAGCAGTTCTTC. It specifies CASSSGLAGWDNEQFF.

The genes are TRBV4-1 and TRBJ1-1, with unresolved D. This CDR3 spans 15 amino acids. Between the trimmed V and J ends, which lost 3 bases and 1 base, there was a span of 12 bases. The V gene's germline CDR1 is MGHRA and CDR2 YSYEKL. The CDR3 loop is CASSQFQDRNTEAFF. CDR3 bases: TGCGCCAGCAGCCAGTTTCAAGACCGGAACACTGAAGCTTTCTTT.

The chain combines TRBV7-9 with TRBJ1-1, with 9 bases that match TRBD1. The CDR3 runs 15 residues. In germline, CDR1 is SEHNR, CDR2 FQNEAQ (reference sequence). With 5 bases clipped from V and 7 bases from J, the junction kept 11 bases outside the gene matches. In DNA, the CDR3 is TGTGCCAGCAGCCCTGACGGACAGGGGATAGTTGAAGCTTTCTTT. Protein sequence: CASSPDGQGIVEAFF.

V usage is TRBV7-6 and J usage is TRBJ1-4; no definite D call. The V end lost 1 base, the J end lost 7 bases, and 10 bases lay between the germline ends. CDR3 size: 14 residues. CDR1 is SGHVS and CDR2 is FNYEAQ in the germline V gene. As DNA, the CDR3 is TGTGCCAGCAGCTTAGTTCCCGAGGGTGAAAAACTGTTTTTT. This gives the protein CASSLVPEGEKLFF.

CDR3 nucleotide sequence: TGTGCCAGCAGTGAAGAAAGGGGGGAGCAGTTCTTC. Translated: CASSEERGEQFF. The V gene is TRBV2, the J gene TRBJ2-1; a possible D gene is TRBD1 (6 bases). CDR1 is SNHLY and CDR2 is FYNNEI in the germline V gene. This CDR3 has 12 amino acids. V was cut by 1 base and J by 10 bases, with 8 bases left in between.

V gene TRBV18 combines with J gene TRBJ2-7; TRBD2 is a possible D gene (5 bases). Per the germline V gene, CDR1 is KGHSH and CDR2 is LQKENI. There are 15 residues in the CDR3. V dropped 3 bases and J dropped 2 bases, with 14 bases sitting between them. The DNA for the CDR3 is TGTGCCAGCTCACCCGCGGTCCTGGGAGCCTACGAGCAGTACTTC. Its protein is CASSPAVLGAYEQYF.

The chain uses TRBV7-9 and TRBJ1-5, with D unresolved. The germline V gene encodes CDR1 SEHNR and CDR2 FQNEAQ (reference sequence). This CDR3 has 15 amino acids. V was pared by 5 bases and J by 5 bases, with 16 bases between. The CDR3 spells CASSTSTFGDQPQHF. DNA for the CDR3: TGTGCCAGCAGCACCTCAACATTTGGAGATCAGCCCCAGCATTTT.